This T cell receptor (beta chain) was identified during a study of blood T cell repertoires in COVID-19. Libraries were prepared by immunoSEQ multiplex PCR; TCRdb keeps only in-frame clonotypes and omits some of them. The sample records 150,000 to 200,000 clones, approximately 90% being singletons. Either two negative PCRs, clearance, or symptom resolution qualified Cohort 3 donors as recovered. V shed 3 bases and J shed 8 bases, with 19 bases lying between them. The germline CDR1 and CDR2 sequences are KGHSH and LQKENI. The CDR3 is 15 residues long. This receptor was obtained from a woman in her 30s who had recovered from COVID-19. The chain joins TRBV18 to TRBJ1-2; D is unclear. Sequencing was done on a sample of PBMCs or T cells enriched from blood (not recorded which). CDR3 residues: CASSPMGPAGRGYTF. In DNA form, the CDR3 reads TGTGCCAGCTCACCTATGGGTCCGGCGGGTAGAGGCTACACCTTC.